The source of this T cell receptor (beta chain) is a study of tumor-infiltrating lymphocytes in primary liver carcinoma. Looking at the study overall: The patient population consisted of men and women between 30 and 69 years of age. Sample yields, roughly 3.5 to 7.13 million productive TCRbeta reads, were similar across the tissue types. Whole-study results and caveats: It was tumor-adjacent and tumor-blood pairs that overlapped less than tumor region pairs did.

From around 500 ng of total RNA, TCR beta-specific cDNA was reverse-transcribed using a constant-region primer. Amplification in three nested multiplex PCR rounds with slightly modified ARM-PCR gave rise to TCR beta libraries. The two initial PCR rounds, roughly 10 cycles each, used TRBV1-TRBV30 forward and C-beta reverse primers. One entry per CDR3 protein, called by TCRdb with MiXCR from the multiplex PCR reads. The repertoire has approximately 74,000 distinct CDR3 sequences, 71% of them found once; the top ten carry approximately 14%. CDR1 is SGHNT and CDR2 is YENEEA in the germline V gene. This CDR3 comprises 15 residues. As regards this clonotype: Its antigen is still unknown. Relative to the germline gene, one junction end is altered; a read error may explain this.

Without any cell sorting, about 19-30 mg of bulk tissue yielded co-extracted RNA and DNA. The receptor was isolated from an older woman with primary liver carcinoma and hepatitis B virus infection. The chain uses TRBV11-3 and TRBJ2-1; the D gene is possibly TRBD2 (5 bases). The DNA end favors TRBJ2-7, so the J call may be wrong. Sequenced material: liver tumor tissue from sampling region 4. Subset of the sample: tumor region T4, right-lateral pole. The CDR3 DNA reads as TGTGCCAACAGCCCTCGGGGTAGCGAGAACAATGAGCAGTACTTC. Translated: CANSPRGSENNEQYF.